This T cell receptor (beta chain) derives from a study of cytomegalovirus exposure and HLA in healthy donors. About the study: As an earlier analysis found, roughly 180 million T cells yielded about 100 million unique TCR beta sequences.

The donors, nominally healthy at sampling, likely had unrecorded immune exposures. Deletions cut 2 bases from V and 0 bases from J, with 7 bases between. In germline, CDR1 is MNHEY, CDR2 SVGAGI. This CDR3 region has 14 residues. Findings and caveats of the study: Generally TCR sequences proved uncommon, though certain public TCRs appeared in numerous donors. In vitro work confirmed that a few CMV-associated chains recognize CMV antigens.

Researchers ran the PCR with 60 Vbeta and 13 Jbeta primers. Measured with immunoSEQ multiplex PCR; TCRdb has only the in-frame clones, and not every one. Here the sample spans over 140,000 clones, about 80% being singletons. A few counts support this clone. Antigen: not known. Other nucleotide sequences from this sample produce the same CDR3. This sequence joins TRBV6-5 and TRBJ1-1; D is undetermined. The sequencing sample was made of PBMCs. The TCR originated in a man aged 25-45 years in good health and CMV-seropositive. CDR3 bases: TGTGCCAGCAGTTACGAGGGAATGAACACTGAAGCTTTCTTT. This encodes CASSYEGMNTEAFF.